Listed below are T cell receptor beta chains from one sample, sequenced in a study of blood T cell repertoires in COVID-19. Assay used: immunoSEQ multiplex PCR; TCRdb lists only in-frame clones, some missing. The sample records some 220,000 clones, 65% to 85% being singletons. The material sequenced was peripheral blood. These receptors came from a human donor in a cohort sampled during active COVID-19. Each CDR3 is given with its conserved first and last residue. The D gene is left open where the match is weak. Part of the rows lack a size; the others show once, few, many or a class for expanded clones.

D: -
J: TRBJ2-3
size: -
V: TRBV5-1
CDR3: CASSFSGQANTDTQYF
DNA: TGCGCCAGCAGCTTTAGCGGACAGGCCAACACAGATACGCAGTATTTT

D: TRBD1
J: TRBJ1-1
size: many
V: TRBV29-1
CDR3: CSVLGQGRGRNTEAFF
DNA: TGCAGCGTCCTCGGACAGGGGCGGGGTAGGAACACTGAAGCTTTCTTT

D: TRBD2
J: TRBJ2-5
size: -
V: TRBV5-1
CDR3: CASRLAGGRGETQYF
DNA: TGCGCCAGTCGGCTAGCGGGGGGCCGTGGGGAGACCCAGTACTTC

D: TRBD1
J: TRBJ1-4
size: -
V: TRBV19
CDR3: CASSNRGLNEKLFF
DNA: TGTGCCAGTAGTAACAGGGGCCTCAATGAAAAACTGTTTTTT

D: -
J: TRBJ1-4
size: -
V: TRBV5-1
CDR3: CASSFSTATNEKLFF
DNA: TGCGCCAGCAGCTTCTCGACAGCAACTAATGAAAAACTGTTTTTT

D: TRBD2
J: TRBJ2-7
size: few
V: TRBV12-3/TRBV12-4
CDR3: CASGLARNYEQYF
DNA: TGTGCCAGTGGACTAGCGAGGAACTACGAGCAGTACTTC

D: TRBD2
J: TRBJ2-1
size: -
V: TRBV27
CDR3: CASSLRAGDILYYNEQFF
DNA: TGTGCCAGCAGTTTAAGAGCGGGGGACATCCTGTATTATAATGAGCAGTTCTTC

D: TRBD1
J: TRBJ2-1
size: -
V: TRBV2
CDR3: CASSEQGAGNEQFF
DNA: TGTGCCAGCAGTGAACAGGGGGCAGGGAATGAGCAGTTCTTC

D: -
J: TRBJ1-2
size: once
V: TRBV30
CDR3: CAWKGNSGYTF
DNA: TGTGCCTGGAAGGGGAATAGTGGCTACACCTTC

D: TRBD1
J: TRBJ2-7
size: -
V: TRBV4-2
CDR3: CASSHGQGELRYEQYF
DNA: TGTGCCAGCAGCCACGGACAGGGAGAGTTAAGGTACGAGCAGTACTTC

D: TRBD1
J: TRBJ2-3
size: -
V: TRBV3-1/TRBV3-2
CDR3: CASSQGTGRSTQYF
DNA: TGTGCCAGCAGCCAGGGGACAGGGAGGAGTACGCAGTATTTT

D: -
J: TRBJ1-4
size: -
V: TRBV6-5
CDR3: CASTRPGVNEKLFF
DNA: TGTGCCAGCACCAGACCGGGAGTTAATGAAAAACTGTTTTTT

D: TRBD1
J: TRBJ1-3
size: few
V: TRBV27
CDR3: CASSSPDRGNTIYF
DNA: TGTGCCAGCAGTTCCCCGGACAGGGGAAACACCATATATTTT

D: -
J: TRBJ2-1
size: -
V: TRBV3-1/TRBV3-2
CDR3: CASSQGSGRTYNEQFF
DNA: TGTGCCAGCAGCCAAGGCAGCGGTAGGACCTACAATGAGCAGTTCTTC

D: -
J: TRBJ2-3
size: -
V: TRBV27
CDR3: CASTDTLTDTQYF
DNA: TGTGCCAGCACCGACACCCTCACAGATACGCAGTATTTT

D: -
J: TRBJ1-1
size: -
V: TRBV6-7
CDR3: CASSYLPVSVPSRQAAEAFF
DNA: TGTGCCAGCAGCTACCTCCCTGTTAGTGTCCCTTCAAGACAGGCAGCTGAAGCTTTCTTT

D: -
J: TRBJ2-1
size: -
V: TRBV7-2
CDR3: CASSSGVNNEQFF
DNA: TGTGCCAGCAGCTCCGGGGTTAACAATGAGCAGTTCTTC

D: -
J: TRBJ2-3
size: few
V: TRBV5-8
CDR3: CASSLRTDTQYF
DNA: TGTGCCAGCAGCTTGCGGACAGATACGCAGTATTTT

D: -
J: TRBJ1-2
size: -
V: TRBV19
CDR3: CASSEGEDYGYTF
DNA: TGTGCCAGTAGTGAAGGGGAGGACTATGGCTACACCTTC

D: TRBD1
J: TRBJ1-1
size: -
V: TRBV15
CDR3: CATSSGGQDGKFF
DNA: TGTGCCACCAGCAGTGGTGGACAGGACGGCAAATTCTTT

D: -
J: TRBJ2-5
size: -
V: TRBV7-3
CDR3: CASSSRGASQETQYF
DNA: TGTGCCAGCAGCTCACGGGGGGCCAGCCAAGAGACCCAGTACTTC

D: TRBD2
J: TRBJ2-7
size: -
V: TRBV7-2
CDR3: CASSPSGRGPTYEQYF
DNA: TGTGCCAGCAGCCCCTCGGGGAGGGGACCGACCTACGAGCAGTACTTC

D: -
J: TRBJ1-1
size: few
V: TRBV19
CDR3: CASTGLQIGRNTEAFF
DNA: TGTGCCAGTACCGGTCTGCAAATAGGGAGGAACACTGAAGCTTTCTTT

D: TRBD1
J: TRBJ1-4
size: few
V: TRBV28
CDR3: CASSFPGQGNEKLFF
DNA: TGTGCCAGCAGTTTCCCGGGACAGGGTAATGAAAAACTGTTTTTT

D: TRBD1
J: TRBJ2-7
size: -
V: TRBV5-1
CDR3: CASSWDRGYHEQYF
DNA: TGCGCCAGCAGCTGGGACAGGGGATATCACGAGCAGTACTTC

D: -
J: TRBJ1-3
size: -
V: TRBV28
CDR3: CASSFGTLSGNTIYF
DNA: TGTGCCAGCAGTTTTGGGACACTCTCTGGAAACACCATATATTTT

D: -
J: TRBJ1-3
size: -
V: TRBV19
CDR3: CASSTTGYTGNTIYF
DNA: TGTGCCAGTAGTACAACAGGGTATACTGGAAACACCATATATTTT

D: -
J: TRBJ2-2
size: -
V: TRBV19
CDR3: CASSTRGSGNTGELFF
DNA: TGTGCCAGTAGTACCCGGGGTAGCGGGAACACCGGGGAGCTGTTTTTT

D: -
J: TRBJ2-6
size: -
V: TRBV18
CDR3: CASSPMSSGANVLTF
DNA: TGTGCCAGCTCACCGATGAGCTCTGGGGCCAACGTCCTGACTTTC

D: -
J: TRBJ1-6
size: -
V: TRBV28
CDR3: CASSQGFLNSPLHF
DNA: TGTGCCAGCAGCCAGGGGTTTCTAAATTCACCCCTCCACTTT

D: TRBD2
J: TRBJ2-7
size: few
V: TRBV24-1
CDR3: CATSVGRARGEQYF
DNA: TGTGCCACCAGTGTCGGGAGGGCCCGAGGAGAGCAGTACTTC

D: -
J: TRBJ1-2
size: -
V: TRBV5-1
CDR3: CASSPRSYYGYTF
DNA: TGCGCCAGCAGTCCTAGGTCCTATTATGGCTACACCTTC

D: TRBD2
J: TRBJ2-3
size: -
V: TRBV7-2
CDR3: CASTRGGSVDTQYF
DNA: TGTGCCAGCACCCGGGGGGGGTCGGTAGATACGCAGTATTTT

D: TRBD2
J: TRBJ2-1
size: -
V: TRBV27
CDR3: CATQRAGASNEQFF
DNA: TGTGCCACCCAGCGGGCGGGAGCATCCAATGAGCAGTTCTTC

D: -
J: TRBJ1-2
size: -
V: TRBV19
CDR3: CASSPGDPSNYGYTF
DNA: TGTGCCAGTAGTCCCGGAGATCCTTCTAACTATGGCTACACCTTC

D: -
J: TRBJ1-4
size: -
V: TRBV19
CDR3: CASSRLTGYNEKLFF
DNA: TGTGCCAGTAGTCGACTTACAGGGTACAATGAAAAACTGTTTTTT

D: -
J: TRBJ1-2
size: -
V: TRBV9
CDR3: CASSITAGGANYGYTF
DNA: TGTGCCAGCAGCATCACTGCCGGGGGTGCTAACTATGGCTACACCTTC

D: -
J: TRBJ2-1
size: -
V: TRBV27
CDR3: CASSGGLPAYNEQFF
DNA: TGTGCCAGCAGTGGGGGACTTCCCGCATACAATGAGCAGTTCTTC

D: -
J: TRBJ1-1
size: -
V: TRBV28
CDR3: CASSWGGAEAFF
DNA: TGTGCCAGCAGTTGGGGGGGTGCTGAAGCTTTCTTT

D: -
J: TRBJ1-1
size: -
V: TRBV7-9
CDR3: CASTGGSNTEAFF
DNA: TGTGCCAGCACGGGAGGGTCTAACACTGAAGCTTTCTTT

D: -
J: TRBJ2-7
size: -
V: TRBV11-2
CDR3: CASSSIQGTFRQYF
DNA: TGTGCCAGCAGCTCGATCCAGGGTACGTTCCGGCAGTACTTC

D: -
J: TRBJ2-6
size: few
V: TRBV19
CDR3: CASSISLSGANVLTF
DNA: TGTGCCAGTAGTATCAGTCTTTCTGGGGCCAACGTCCTGACTTTC

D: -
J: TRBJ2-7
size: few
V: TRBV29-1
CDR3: CSARQVDEQYF
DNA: TGCAGCGCGAGACAGGTGGACGAGCAGTACTTC

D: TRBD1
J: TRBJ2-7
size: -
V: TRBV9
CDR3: CASSPRTGGGSYEQYF
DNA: TGTGCCAGCAGCCCCCGGACAGGGGGCGGCTCCTACGAGCAGTACTTC

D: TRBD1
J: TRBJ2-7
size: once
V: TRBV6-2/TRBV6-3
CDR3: CASSWTGGYEQYF
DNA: TGTGCCAGCAGTTGGACAGGGGGCTACGAGCAGTACTTC

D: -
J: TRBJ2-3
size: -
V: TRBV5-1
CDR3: CASSLRGSSSTDTQYF
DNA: TGCGCCAGCAGCTTGAGGGGGTCTTCTAGCACAGATACGCAGTATTTT

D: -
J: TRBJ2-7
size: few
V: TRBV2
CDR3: CASSASGWEYEQYF
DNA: TGTGCCAGCAGTGCTAGTGGGTGGGAGTACGAGCAGTACTTC

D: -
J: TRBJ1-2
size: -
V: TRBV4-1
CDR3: CASSQGLLDSRSNYGYTF
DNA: TGCGCCAGCAGCCAAGGTCTCCTGGACAGTCGATCTAACTATGGCTACACCTTC

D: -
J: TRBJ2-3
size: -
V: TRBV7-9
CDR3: CASRKSGGTAEDTQYF
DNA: TGTGCCAGCAGAAAATCTGGCGGGACAGCAGAAGATACGCAGTATTTT

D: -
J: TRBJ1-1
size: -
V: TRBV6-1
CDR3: CASSESQGMNTEAFF
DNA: TGTGCCAGCAGTGAAAGCCAGGGCATGAACACTGAAGCTTTCTTT

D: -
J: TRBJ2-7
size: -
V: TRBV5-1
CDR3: CASSLAGGHTYEQYF
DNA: TGCGCCAGCAGCTTGGCCGGTGGGCATACCTACGAGCAGTACTTC

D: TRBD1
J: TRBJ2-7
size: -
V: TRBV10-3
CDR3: CAISGAGGVREQYF
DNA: TGTGCCATCAGTGGCGCAGGGGGTGTTCGCGAGCAGTACTTC

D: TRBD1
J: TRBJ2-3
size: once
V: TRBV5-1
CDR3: CASSSGTATDTQYF
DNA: TGCGCCAGCAGCTCCGGGACAGCCACAGATACGCAGTATTTT

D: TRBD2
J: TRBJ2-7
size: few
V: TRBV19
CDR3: CASSTSGGDLYEQYF
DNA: TGTGCCAGTAGTACTAGCGGGGGGGACCTCTACGAGCAGTACTTC